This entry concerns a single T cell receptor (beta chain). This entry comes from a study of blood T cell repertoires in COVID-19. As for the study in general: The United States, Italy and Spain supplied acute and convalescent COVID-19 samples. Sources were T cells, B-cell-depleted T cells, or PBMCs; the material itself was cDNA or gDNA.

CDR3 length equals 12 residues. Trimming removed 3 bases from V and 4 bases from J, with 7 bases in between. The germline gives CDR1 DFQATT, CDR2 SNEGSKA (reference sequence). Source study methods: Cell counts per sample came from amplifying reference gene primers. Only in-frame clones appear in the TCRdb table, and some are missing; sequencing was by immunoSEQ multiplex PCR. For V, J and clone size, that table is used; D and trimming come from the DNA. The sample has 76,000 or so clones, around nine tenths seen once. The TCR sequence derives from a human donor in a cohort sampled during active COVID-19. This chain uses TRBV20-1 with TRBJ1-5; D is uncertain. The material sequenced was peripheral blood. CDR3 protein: CSASRVNQPQHF. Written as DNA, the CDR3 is TGCAGTGCTAGTAGAGTGAATCAGCCCCAGCATTTT.